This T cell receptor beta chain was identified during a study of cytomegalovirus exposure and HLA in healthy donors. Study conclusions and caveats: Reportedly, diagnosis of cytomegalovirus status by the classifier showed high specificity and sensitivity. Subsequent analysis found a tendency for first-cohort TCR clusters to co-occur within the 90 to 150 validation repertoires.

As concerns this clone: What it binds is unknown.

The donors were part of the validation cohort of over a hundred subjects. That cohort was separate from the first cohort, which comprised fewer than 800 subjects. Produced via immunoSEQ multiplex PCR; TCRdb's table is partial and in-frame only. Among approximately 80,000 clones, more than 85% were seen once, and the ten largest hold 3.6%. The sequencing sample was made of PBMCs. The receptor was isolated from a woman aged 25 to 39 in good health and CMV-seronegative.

The CDR3 loop reads CASSPDYGYTF. CDR3 in DNA: TGTGCCAGCTCACCCGACTATGGCTACACCTTC. The V gene is TRBV18, the J gene TRBJ1-2, with D hard to call. Germline values: CDR1 KGHSH, CDR2 LQKENI. CDR3 length equals 11 residues. V lost 3 bases and J lost 3, with 2 bases in between.